This paragraph covers one TCR beta chain sequence. Primers: 60 Vbeta forward and 13 Jbeta reverse. Produced via immunoSEQ multiplex PCR; TCRdb's table is partial and in-frame only. This table holds 150,000 to 200,000 clones, under 85% found once. The data stem from a study of cytomegalovirus exposure and HLA in healthy donors. This receptor was obtained from a young man in good health and CMV-seronegative. The specimen sequenced was PBMCs.

CDR3 nucleotides: TGTGCCAGCAGCTTAGGACAGACCTATGGCTACACCTTC. Translation gives CASSLGQTYGYTF. This chain connects TRBV7-9 to TRBJ1-2; TRBD1 might be the D (5 bases). The length of the CDR3 is 13 residues. V dropped 1 base and J dropped 4 bases, with 7 bases sitting between them. In germline, CDR1 is SEHNR, CDR2 FQNEAQ (reference sequence).